This is a list of T cell receptor beta chains from one sample in a study of blood T cell repertoires in COVID-19. Here immunoSEQ multiplex PCR was the method, and the copy in TCRdb shows in-frame clones only, minus some. This table has hundreds of thousands of clones, 83% appearing once. The sequenced sample was peripheral blood. These receptors all come from a woman between 25 and 40 years old with COVID-19, enrolled during active disease. The CDR3 runs from the conserved cysteine through the conserved F or W. Fields, in order: D gene, clone size, J gene, V gene, CDR3 DNA, CDR3 protein. D genes are given only for firm matches. Rows may omit the clone size; those that give it use once, few, many or a size class.

D gene: TRBD1; clone size: NA; J gene: TRBJ2-2; V gene: TRBV7-6; CDR3 DNA: TGTGCCAGCAGCCAAGCCGGACAGGGGGCGGGGGGGCTGTTTTTT; CDR3 protein: CASSQAGQGAGGLFF
D gene: NA; clone size: few; J gene: TRBJ2-1; V gene: TRBV4-3; CDR3 DNA: TGCGCCAGCAGCCAAGAAGAGACTACGGTTCGAGAGCAGTTCTTC; CDR3 protein: CASSQEETTVREQFF
D gene: TRBD1; clone size: NA; J gene: TRBJ2-7; V gene: TRBV27; CDR3 DNA: TGTGCCAGCAGCCGGGACAGGGGGTACGAGCAGTACTTC; CDR3 protein: CASSRDRGYEQYF
D gene: TRBD1; clone size: NA; J gene: TRBJ2-4; V gene: TRBV6-5; CDR3 DNA: TGTGCCAGCAGTTTCCTACAGGGGGAAGGCGGCATTCAGTACTTC; CDR3 protein: CASSFLQGEGGIQYF
D gene: NA; clone size: once; J gene: TRBJ2-7; V gene: TRBV10-1; CDR3 DNA: TGCGCCAGCAACAGCCCCTGGTCCTACGAGCAGTACTTC; CDR3 protein: CASNSPWSYEQYF
D gene: NA; clone size: NA; J gene: TRBJ2-1; V gene: TRBV7-9; CDR3 DNA: TGTGCCAGCAGCCCTCGCCAGGGCCTGTTGTGGTCCTACAATGAGCAGTTCTTC; CDR3 protein: CASSPRQGLLWSYNEQFF
D gene: NA; clone size: NA; J gene: TRBJ2-5; V gene: TRBV9; CDR3 DNA: TGTGCCAGCAGCGTAGTACCAGGGGTAGGGGAGACCCAGTACTTC; CDR3 protein: CASSVVPGVGETQYF
D gene: NA; clone size: NA; J gene: TRBJ1-5; V gene: TRBV28; CDR3 DNA: TGTGCCAGCAGTTTTATCGGGCATTTT; CDR3 protein: CASSFIGHF
D gene: TRBD2; clone size: NA; J gene: TRBJ2-1; V gene: TRBV6-5; CDR3 DNA: TGTGCCACTCGGCGGGGGGATGAGCAGTTCTTC; CDR3 protein: CATRRGDEQFF
D gene: NA; clone size: few; J gene: TRBJ1-2; V gene: TRBV25-1; CDR3 DNA: TGTGCCAGCAGTTCTGACAGGCGAACTAACTATGGCTACACCTTC; CDR3 protein: CASSSDRRTNYGYTF
D gene: TRBD1; clone size: NA; J gene: TRBJ1-1; V gene: TRBV2; CDR3 DNA: TGTGCCAGCAGTGTACGGGAGGGGGCTGTAAATGTGAACACTGAAGCTTTCTTT; CDR3 protein: CASSVREGAVNVNTEAFF
D gene: TRBD2; clone size: NA; J gene: TRBJ2-5; V gene: TRBV5-4; CDR3 DNA: TGTGCCAGCAGCGTGGGGCTAGCGGGTTCTGAGACCCAGTACTTC; CDR3 protein: CASSVGLAGSETQYF
D gene: TRBD2; clone size: NA; J gene: TRBJ2-1; V gene: TRBV14; CDR3 DNA: TGTGCCAGCAGCCCTAGCGGGAGTATCTACAATGAGCAGTTCTTC; CDR3 protein: CASSPSGSIYNEQFF
D gene: TRBD2; clone size: NA; J gene: TRBJ2-2; V gene: TRBV30; CDR3 DNA: TGTGCCTGGAGTGTACTGCCCCGGACTAGCGGGAGGGCCTTCGCCGGGGAGCTGTTTTTT; CDR3 protein: CAWSVLPRTSGRAFAGELFF
D gene: NA; clone size: NA; J gene: TRBJ2-7; V gene: TRBV21-1; CDR3 DNA: TGTGCCAGCAGCAAAAAGGAGGGGTTCTACGAGCAGTACTTC; CDR3 protein: CASSKKEGFYEQYF
D gene: TRBD2; clone size: NA; J gene: TRBJ2-1; V gene: TRBV27; CDR3 DNA: TGTGCCAGCAGTTTAGGACGACTAGCGGAAGACAATGAGCAGTTCTTC; CDR3 protein: CASSLGRLAEDNEQFF
D gene: NA; clone size: NA; J gene: TRBJ2-1; V gene: TRBV7-3; CDR3 DNA: TGTGCCAGCAGCTCCCCCCGTGGACAGATTCCCTTAGGCAATGAGCAGTTCTTC; CDR3 protein: CASSSPRGQIPLGNEQFF